This T cell receptor (beta chain) was identified during a study of T cells in Graves' hyperthyroidism and ophthalmopathy. No progression to ophthalmopathy during 18 months of follow-up defined stable disease. Study-level points and caveats: Separation of ophthalmopathy from stable hyperthyroidism was achieved by a 13 V-J model.

There are a few counts of this clonotype. Its specificity is unknown. RNA transcripts provided the source from which TCR beta CDR3 regions were amplified. HTBI primers drove first-round RT-PCR of the TCR CDR3. TCRdb reanalysed the multiplex PCR reads using MiXCR and keeps one entry per CDR3 protein. The profile covers 560,000 or so distinct CDR3 sequences, with about 45% appearing a single time and 6.5% to 9% taken by the ten largest. The sequencing input was peripheral blood or thyroid tissue (not recorded which). The sequence was obtained from a woman aged 18-30 years with Graves' hyperthyroidism.

CDR3 in DNA: TGTGCCAGCAGTTACCAGGCGGAGGGAAATGGCTACACCTTC. Protein product: CASSYQAEGNGYTF. The chain is built from TRBV6-6 and TRBJ1-2; D is uncertain. The V end was cut by 2 bases, the J end by 6 bases, with 13 bases between. The length of the CDR3 is 14 residues. The germline V gene has CDR1 MNHNY and CDR2 SVGAGI (reference sequence).